The entry below gives a single T cell receptor (beta chain) sequence along with its context. Its cognate antigen has yet to be identified. No much larger clonotype is one base removed from it; base qualities were not supplied. The data derive from a study of T cell therapy after organ transplantation (dated by TCRdb to between 2018 and 2021). Notes on the research overall: Therapy products were autologous CMV-specific T cells expanded in vitro for around 13 days with a peptide pool of 30 HLA class I and II CMV epitopes. Patients were given up to 6 doses of T cells at 2-week intervals and were followed for roughly seven months after finishing therapy. Among the ten patients, eight were classed as clinical responders, while two were classed as nonresponders. The median number of CMV-specific T cells given to patients was 1.92 x 10^8, delivered over 2 to 6 intravenous infusions. Blood samples for the long-term post-therapy time point were collected 20 to 29 weeks after therapy was completed. The study was a follow-up TRBV repertoire analysis of an open-label phase I trial of autologous CMV-specific adoptive T cell therapy in solid-organ transplant recipients. Only about 85% of the 10 patients had long-term post-therapy samples available. What the research found in general, with its limitations: The fold change in CD8 clonality after therapy was inversely correlated with pretherapy clonality, which suggests that less biased repertoires were more open to remodeling. The small cohort prevented assessing confounders such as concurrent antirejection and antiviral medications. Reduced sample coverage from poor CD8+ T cell yield may be reflected in the few expansions detected in nonresponders. Nonresponders showed marked pretherapy clonal expansions with minimal repertoire change after therapy. Reconstitution after therapy appeared to involve both transferred clonotypes and endogenous clonotypes that were not detected in the therapy products.

Using the immunoSEQ two-step, bias-controlled multiplex PCR assay, TRB CDR3 regions were amplified from genomic DNA. CDR3 libraries were sequenced on an Illumina NextSeq 500. The study's processing was this. The immunoSEQ Analyzer platform handled the initial alignment and bioinformatics, which included bias normalization against synthetic CDR3 analogs. Annotation of V, D and J genes was based on the definitions in the IMGT database. For further TRBV analyses, VDJtools version 1.1.10 and the R package tcR version 2.2.1.11 were used with default settings. GLIPH analysis was done using default settings in version 1.0. In CDR3 sequences with at least 5 reads, significant changes in clonotype frequency were tested by a 2-sided binomial test with Benjamini-Hochberg correction (alpha = 0.01). Here the immuneACCESS table is served through TCRdb, limited to in-frame sequences with V and J called. Missing clones are a known gap in these copies; in checked studies unresolved V genes cover under half, and the rest lacks a known reason. That table is the source of V, J and clone size, and D and trimming were worked out from the DNA. The sample table lists about 15,000 clones, around 86% of them with a count of one. Roughly 31% of the sample goes to the ten largest clones.

The meaning of the sample's time point label: 20-29 weeks after completion of therapy. Patients were solid-organ transplant recipients with drug-resistant/recurrent cytomegalovirus. Roughly 10 trial participants were chosen for repertoire analysis on the basis of the availability of post-therapy peripheral blood mononuclear cells. A BD FACSAria III was used to sort viable CD3+CD8+CD4- lymphocytes from PBMCs. Genomic DNA was extracted from sorted cells with the Qiagen DNeasy Kit. The specimen comprised CD8+ T cells from blood, sampled after autologous CMV-specific T cell therapy. The receptor's source is a human patient who had received a solid organ transplant and had CMV disease. After transplantation, some T cells may belong to the graft donor instead of the recipient.

The CDR3 protein is CASSQETGVVGDTEAFF. The nucleotide sequence is TGTGCCAGCAGCCAAGAGACAGGGGTGGTTGGGGACACTGAAGCTTTCTTT. The sequence is built from TRBV4-2 and TRBJ1-1; 8 of the junction bases match TRBD1. The CDR3 runs 17 residues from the cysteine to the phenylalanine. Only the CDR3 DNA stays, 51 bases, in frame from base 1. Trimming removed 0 bases from V and 3 bases from J; the gene matches leave 9 bases unexplained. For CDR1 and CDR2, the germline V gene lists LGHNA and YNFKEQ.